Listed here are 27 T cell receptor beta chains from one sample, sequenced in a study of CD8 T cells in ankylosing spondylitis. TCRdb called the 5' RACE reads again in MiXCR, with one record for every CDR3 protein. The sample yields around 150,000 distinct CDR3 sequences, about 17% seen once. Sequencing was performed on blood, either unsorted or a sorted T cell fraction (not recorded which). These receptors all stem from a male donor with ankylosing spondylitis or in good health (not recorded which).

This clonotype appeared many times. The chain couples TRBV6-5 to TRBJ2-1, with 7 bases matching TRBD2. CDR1 is MNHEY, CDR2 SVGAGI, per germline. The ends lost 2 bases at V and 8 bases at J; junction bases unmatched: 0. This CDR3 is built from 12 residues. This CDR3 is CASSYGGDEQFF. CDR3 bases: TGTGCCAGCAGTTACGGGGGGGATGAGCAGTTCTTC.

The rearrangement links TRBV11-2 to TRBJ2-7; the D call may be TRBD1 or TRBD2 (5 bases each). This CDR3 has 13 amino acids. Per germline, CDR1 SGHAT and CDR2 FQNNGV. Trimming pared 9 bases from V and 2 bases from J, leaving 14 bases between. The CDR3: CARGGDQPYEQYF. The CDR3 coding sequence is TGTGCCAGGGGTGGGGACCAACCCTACGAGCAGTACTTC.

This clonotype was detected a few times. V gene TRBV7-9 combines with J gene TRBJ1-4; no definite D call. The CDR3 length is 15 residues. CDR1 and CDR2 (germline): SEHNR, FQNEAQ (reference sequence). V was trimmed by 6 bases and J by 4 bases, leaving 15 bases between them. The CDR3 sequence: CASSLGLSGNEKLFF. CDR3 DNA sequence: TGTGCCAGCAGTCTGGGGTTGTCGGGTAATGAAAAACTGTTTTTT.

V is TRBV30 and J is TRBJ2-6, with TRBD1 matching over 10 bases. The CDR3 has 15 residues. The V and J ends lost 5 bases and 0 bases, in that order; junction bases with no gene match: 1. The germline V gene has CDR1 GTSNPN and CDR2 SVGIG (reference sequence). DNA for the CDR3: TGTGCCTGGGACAGGGGGCTCTCTGGGGCCAACGTCCTGACTTTC. It encodes CAWDRGLSGANVLTF.

This clonotype was counted ten times or more. CDR3 nucleotides: TGCAGTGCTAGAGACGGGAGGCTGAACACCGGGGAGCTGTTTTTT. It specifies CSARDGRLNTGELFF. The rearrangement joins TRBV20-1 to TRBJ2-2, with 7 bases matching TRBD2. V was clipped by 0 bases and J by 1 base; unmatched bases: 2. The germline CDR1 and CDR2 sequences are DFQATT and SNEGSKA (reference sequence). This CDR3 spans 15 amino acids.

This clonotype was found many times. The CDR3 sequence is CSVEPGQGNTDTQYF. The CDR3 coding sequence is TGCAGCGTTGAACCGGGACAGGGGAACACAGATACGCAGTATTTT. The rearrangement joins TRBV29-1 to TRBJ2-3, with 10 nucleotides matching TRBD1. The junction had 4 bases not matched to a gene; V was cut back by 2 bases and J by 2 bases. Germline V gene data show CDR1 as SQVTM and CDR2 as ANQGSEA. The length of the CDR3 is 15 residues.

This clonotype was counted at least ten times. The genes are TRBV20-1 and TRBJ2-1, with 15 bases that match TRBD2. The germline CDR1 and CDR2 sequences are DFQATT and SNEGSKA (reference sequence). The CDR3 length is 14 residues. The ends lost 6 bases at V and 8 bases at J; junction bases unmatched: 5. CDR3 sequence reads: CSARGTSGRHEQFF. CDR3 nucleotides: TGCAGTGCCCGTGGGACTAGCGGGAGGCATGAGCAGTTCTTC.

The chain joins TRBV30 to TRBJ2-1; no definite D call. The CDR3 extends over 11 amino acids. Trimming shortened V by 0 bases and J by 9 bases, and 6 bases separated the two germline ends. Germline V gene data show CDR1 as GTSNPN and CDR2 as SVGIG (reference sequence). CDR3 protein: CAWSVLGEQFF. CDR3 nucleotide sequence: TGTGCCTGGAGTGTACTTGGTGAGCAGTTCTTC.

The sample holds many counts of this clonotype. This sequence joins TRBV28 and TRBJ1-5, with a tentative D call TRBD1 (6 bases). This CDR3 is 13 amino acids long. Looked up from germline, CDR1 is MDHEN and CDR2 is SYDVKM. Trimming took 10 bases from V and 10 from J, leaving 20 bases between them. CDR3 sequence: CAIAPPGDAPQHF. CDR3 in DNA: TGTGCCATCGCCCCCCCAGGGGACGCTCCCCAGCATTTT.

The table lists this clonotype with many counts. This chain uses TRBV11-1 with TRBJ2-7; 10 bases are a match to TRBD1. This CDR3 region has 14 residues. V shed 7 bases and J 4 bases; nucleotides not matched to a gene: 7. Germline V gives CDR1 SGHAT, CDR2 FQDESV (reference sequence). The CDR3 spells CASIRKGQGYEQYF. The CDR3 DNA follows: TGTGCCAGCATCCGAAAGGGACAGGGGTACGAGCAGTACTTC.

The table lists this clonotype with a few counts. The V and J genes are TRBV19 and TRBJ1-4, with 10 nucleotides matching TRBD1. The length of the CDR3 is 15 residues. V shed 6 bases and J 7 bases; nucleotides not matched to a gene: 8. CDR1 is LNHDA and CDR2 is SQIVND in the germline V gene (reference sequence). CDR3 DNA sequence: TGTGCCAGTAGGACACCGGGACAGGGGAGTGAAAAACTGTTTTTT. It translates to CASRTPGQGSEKLFF.

This chain connects TRBV12-3 or TRBV12-4 to TRBJ2-3; D not certain. This CDR3 contains 15 residues. V was clipped by 7 bases and J by 1 base, with 15 bases between them. The CDR3: CASNGGKSGTDTQYF. The DNA of the CDR3 is TGTGCCAGCAATGGTGGGAAAAGCGGCACAGATACGCAGTATTTT.

This clonotype came up a few times. The chain links TRBV19 to TRBJ1-5, with 8 bases matching TRBD1. CDR1 and CDR2 from the germline V gene are LNHDA and SQIVND (reference sequence). CDR3 size: 14 residues. The trim removed 10 bases at V and 7 bases at J, leaving 12 bases unmatched. The CDR3 sequence is CATSDRGRGQPQHF. The CDR3, as DNA: TGTGCCACCTCAGACAGGGGTCGAGGGCAGCCCCAGCATTTT.

This clonotype has just a few counts. The CDR3 DNA reads TGCGCCAGCAGCTCACCCGGGACTAGCGGGAGAAGCTCCTACGAGCAGTACTTC. Translated, it gives CASSSPGTSGRSSYEQYF. The V call is TRBV5-1, the J call TRBJ2-7; TRBD2 matches 14 bases. The trim removed 3 bases at V and 0 bases at J, leaving 8 bases unmatched. The CDR3 totals 18 residues. Germline CDR1 and CDR2: SGHRS and YFSETQ.

V gene TRBV28 combines with J gene TRBJ1-2; no clear D. V lost 3 bases to trimming and J lost 4 bases, with 18 bases between them. This CDR3 is built from 16 residues. Germline V gene sequence: CDR1 MDHEN, CDR2 SYDVKM. The CDR3 loop is CASSLELRSFIYGYTF. As DNA, the CDR3 is TGTGCCAGCAGTTTGGAATTGAGGTCCTTCATCTATGGCTACACCTTC.

The V call is TRBV29-1, the J call TRBJ2-5, with a weak D call TRBD2 (5 bases). V was shortened by 2 bases and J by 4 bases, with 11 bases between the two germline ends. Germline-derived CDR1 and CDR2 are SQVTM and ANQGSEA. The CDR3 covers 13 residues. CDR3 in amino acids: CSVERGRRETQYF. The CDR3 nucleotides read TGCAGCGTTGAACGGGGTCGCCGAGAGACCCAGTACTTC.

This clonotype appeared many times. The chain carries TRBV3-1 and TRBJ2-1; 10 bases align to TRBD2. CDR3 length equals 16 residues. Germline CDR1 is LGHDT and CDR2 is YNNKEL (reference sequence). J was trimmed by 8 bases and V by 5 bases; bases with no gene match: 12. As DNA, the CDR3 is TGTGCCAGCAGCACTCGACTAGCGGGCCGACCCCATGAGCAGTTCTTC. Translation: CASSTRLAGRPHEQFF.

This clonotype appeared many times. The V call is TRBV28, the J call TRBJ1-5; D is undetermined. The V gene's germline CDR1 is MDHEN and CDR2 SYDVKM. This CDR3 is 14 amino acids long. The V end was cut by 8 bases, the J end by 1 base, with 12 bases between. The CDR3 nucleotides are TGTGCCAGCCCCCGGATACGAAGCAATCAGCCCCAGCATTTT. This sequence encodes CASPRIRSNQPQHF.

This sequence joins TRBV6-1 and TRBJ1-5, with 8 bases that match TRBD1. Trimming at V came to 6 bases and at J to 7 bases, leaving 5 bases not matched to a gene. The CDR3 totals 13 residues. The germline V gene encodes CDR1 MNHNS and CDR2 SASEGT. The CDR3 nucleotides read TGTGCCAGCAGGCGCGACAGGGGCCAGCCCCAGCATTTT. Translation: CASRRDRGQPQHF.

This clonotype has only a few counts. The chain joins TRBV5-1 to TRBJ1-4; D unclear. Per the germline V gene, CDR1 is SGHRS and CDR2 is YFSETQ. V was trimmed by 0 bases and J by 0 bases, leaving 6 bases between them. This CDR3 has 15 amino acids. The CDR3 reads CASSLAFPTNEKLFF. CDR3 DNA sequence: TGCGCCAGCAGCTTGGCGTTCCCAACTAATGAAAAACTGTTTTTT.

This clonotype was seen many times. The V call is TRBV10-1, the J call TRBJ2-1; 11 nucleotides agree with TRBD2. Germline V lookup: CDR1 WNHNN, CDR2 SYGVQD (reference sequence). CDR3 length equals 18 residues. J was trimmed by 5 bases and V by 0 bases; bases with no gene match: 9. CDR3 in DNA: TGCGCCAGCAGTGAGTCGATAGCGGGAGGGCCAAGGAACAATGAGCAGTTCTTC. Encoded protein: CASSESIAGGPRNNEQFF.

This rearrangement joins TRBV7-3 to TRBJ2-3; D is perhaps TRBD1 or TRBD2 (5 bases each). Trimming cost V 4 bases and J 1 base, with 12 bases left between them. The V gene's germline CDR1 is SGHTA and CDR2 FQGTGA. The CDR3 extends over 15 amino acids. The CDR3 coding sequence is TGTGCCAGCAGCTACCGGGACCCACGCACAGATACGCAGTATTTT. Its protein is CASSYRDPRTDTQYF.

This clonotype was detected many times. V gene TRBV10-3 combines with J gene TRBJ1-1; weak D call: TRBD1 (5 bases). Germline-derived CDR1 and CDR2 are ENHRY and SYGVKD. Trimming left V 5 bases short and J 7 bases short, with 23 bases between. The CDR3 is 16 residues long. The CDR3 region is CAISPSTGHGRVEAFF. The CDR3 nucleotides are TGTGCCATCAGTCCCTCAACAGGACACGGAAGGGTTGAAGCTTTCTTT.

This clonotype showed up just once. The rearrangement uses TRBV24-1 and TRBJ2-3; TRBD2 matches at 14 bases. Germline CDR1 is KGHDR and CDR2 is SFDVKD. V trimming: 6 bases; J trimming: 4 bases; junction bases outside the gene matches: 8. This CDR3 comprises 17 residues. CDR3: CATSSSPGLAGADTQYF. The CDR3, as DNA: TGTGCCACCAGTTCCTCACCGGGACTAGCGGGAGCAGATACGCAGTATTTT.

This clonotype appeared many times. V gene TRBV7-8 combines with J gene TRBJ1-1; 7 positions match TRBD1. The trim removed 6 bases at V and 0 bases at J, leaving 4 bases unmatched. In germline, CDR1 is SGHVS, CDR2 FQNEAQ. CDR3 length: 14 residues. CDR3: CASRIQGMNTEAFF. CDR3 nucleotides: TGTGCCAGCAGGATACAGGGGATGAACACTGAAGCTTTCTTT.

J is TRBJ2-1 and V is TRBV28; 7 bases map to TRBD1. CDR1 and CDR2 from the germline V gene are MDHEN and SYDVKM. The CDR3 spans 17 residues. With 1 base clipped from V and 8 bases from J, the junction kept 14 bases outside the gene matches. CDR3 region: CASSLLSRGLVWDEQFF. The DNA for the CDR3 is TGTGCCAGCAGTTTATTAAGTAGGGGGCTGGTTTGGGATGAGCAGTTCTTC.

The chain employs TRBV5-1 and TRBJ1-5; maybe TRBD1 (5 bases). V was trimmed by 0 bases and J by 7 bases, leaving 8 bases between them. The CDR3 contains 13 residues. Germline CDR1 reads SGHRS; CDR2 reads YFSETQ. The CDR3 DNA follows: TGCGCCAGCAGCTTGGCCAGGGAGCAGCCCCAGCATTTT. Translated: CASSLAREQPQHF.